One sample yielded the 17 T cell receptor beta chains listed below, sequenced in a study of T cell repertoires in cytomegalovirus infection (dated by TCRdb to between 2019 and 2020). The treatment or condition label corresponds to: in vitro stimulation with specific CMV peptide epitopes to enrich CMV-specific T cells. For sequencing, an Illumina HiSeq 1500 was employed. Clones were called with MiXCR by TCRdb after fastp trimmed the public reads at Q25, and only in-frame beta chains were retained. Each entry merges the rows of one CDR3 protein and shows their most common DNA and genes. Counted in this sample were about 900,000 distinct CDR3 sequences; roughly a third of them appeared once. Clones ranked in the top ten supply around 15% of the sample. Their target antigens are unknown. Sequences were derived from cultured CD8+ T cells from PBMCs, sampled from culture after CMV antigen stimulation. The receptors derive from a human donor in good health (CMV status not recorded). Some clones in this sample may be carry-over from other donors' samples.

Regarding this clonotype: Germline is not matched at one junction end, which may reflect a read error. V usage is TRBV6-2 or TRBV6-3 and J usage is TRBJ1-2; 11 positions match TRBD1. This CDR3 spans 15 amino acids. The germline V gene encodes CDR1 MNHEY and CDR2 SVGEGT. This chain's CDR3 is CASSPRTGGLYGYPF. As DNA, the CDR3 is TGTGCCAGCAGTCCACGGACAGGGGGCCTCTATGGCTACCCCTTC.

The rearrangement joins TRBV7-8 to TRBJ2-5, with D uncertain. Looked up from germline, CDR1 is SGHVS and CDR2 is FQNEAQ. The CDR3 is 15 residues long. With 4 bases removed from V and 2 bases from J, the gap between germline ends came to 14 bases. The CDR3 sequence: CASSSQTARQETQYF. The CDR3 bases are TGTGCCAGCAGCTCTCAGACCGCACGTCAAGAGACCCAGTACTTC.

On this clonotype: Possible read error: a much larger clone is one base away. The V call is TRBV7-4, the J call TRBJ2-7; no definite D call. The V end lost 5 bases, the J end lost 3 bases, and 20 bases lay between the germline ends. CDR3 length: 16 amino acids. Germline assignment: CDR1 SGHVT and CDR2 SQSDAQ. CDR3 bases: TGTGCCAGCAGCCCCTCGGGTCTCGTTAAAGACTACGAGCAGTACGTC. It yields the protein CASSPSGLVKDYEQYV.

The V and J genes are TRBV20-1 and TRBJ2-7; unclear D gene. The V end was cut by 6 bases, the J end by 4 bases, with 19 bases between. CDR3 length: 14 residues. In germline, CDR1 is DFQATT, CDR2 SNEGSKA (reference sequence). Written as DNA, the CDR3 is TGCAGTGCCAAAAAGCGAGGACCTAGTTACGAGCAGTACGTC. It is translated as CSAKKRGPSYEQYV.

This clonotype was observed a handful of times. CDR3 in amino acids: CASNQQAGGYTF. In DNA form, the CDR3 reads TGTGCCAGTAATCAACAGGCAGGGGGCTACACCTTC. The chain combines TRBV19 with TRBJ1-2; D is perhaps TRBD1 (5 bases). Germline-derived CDR1 and CDR2 are LNHDA and SQIVND (reference sequence). The CDR3 has 12 amino acids. V lost 7 bases, J lost 8 bases, and 14 bases lay in between. The variable domain in full, completed from reference TRBV19 and TRBJ1-2, reads DGGITQSPKYLFRKEGQNVTLSCEQNLNHDAMYWYRQDPGQGLRLIYYSQIVNDFQKGDIAEGYSVSREKKESFPLTVTSAQKNPTAFYLCASNQQAGGYTFGSGTRLTVV.

The rearrangement joins TRBV19 to TRBJ2-7; TRBD1 might be the D (6 bases). Per the germline V gene, CDR1 is LNHDA and CDR2 is SQIVND (reference sequence). The V end lost 7 bases, the J end lost 4 bases, and 11 bases lay between the germline ends. The length of the CDR3 is 12 residues. CDR3 sequence reads: CASKGQTYEQYF. Written as DNA, the CDR3 is TGTGCCAGTAAAGGACAGACTTACGAGCAGTACTTC.

This clonotype has more than one count but fewer than ten. The gene calls are TRBV12-3 or TRBV12-4 and TRBJ2-2, with 7 bases matching TRBD1. CDR3 length: 13 residues. Losses at the gene ends were 7 bases for V and 6 bases for J; bases not matched to a gene: 5. This CDR3 is CASKPGGPGELFF. The CDR3 DNA follows: TGTGCCAGCAAGCCAGGGGGACCCGGGGAGCTGTTTTTT.

The genes are TRBV2 and TRBJ1-1; possibly TRBD1 for D (6 bases). CDR1 is SNHLY and CDR2 is FYNNEI in the germline V gene. The V gene lost 5 bases and the J gene lost 0 bases, with 10 bases spanning the gap. The CDR3 is 14 residues long. CDR3 in DNA: TGTGCCAGCAGTTGGACAGCGTTGAACACTGAAGCTTTCTTT. Translating it yields CASSWTALNTEAFF.

This chain uses TRBV4-1 with TRBJ2-1; D is unresolved. This CDR3 has 15 residues. CDR1 MGHRA and CDR2 YSYEKL come from the germline V gene. Trimming took off 1 base at V and 0 bases at J, with 7 bases between the two ends. DNA for the CDR3: TGCGCCAGCAGCCAAGGGCCCAGCTCCTACAATGAGCAGTTCTTC. It is translated as CASSQGPSSYNEQFF.

The chain is built from TRBV19 and TRBJ2-1, with D possibly called TRBD1 or TRBD2 (6 bases each). The CDR3 totals 13 residues. Germline lookup yields CDR1 LNHDA and CDR2 SQIVND (reference sequence). V lost 7 bases, J lost 8 bases, and 15 bases lay in between. The CDR3 DNA reads TGTGCCAGTACCGGGGGCGGGGTCTATGAGCAGTTCTTC. Its protein is CASTGGGVYEQFF.

This clonotype was recorded a few times. This chain joins TRBV27 and TRBJ1-1, with unresolved D. CDR1 and CDR2 (germline): MNHEY, SMNVEV (reference sequence). The V gene lost 8 bases and the J gene lost 0 bases, with 16 bases spanning the gap. The CDR3 spans 15 residues. DNA for the CDR3: TGTGCCAGCTCCCTAGTCCCACACATGAACACTGAAGCTTTCTTT. Its translation is CASSLVPHMNTEAFF.

The V gene is TRBV28, the J gene TRBJ2-1; D is unclear. The CDR3 covers 14 residues. CDR1 MDHEN and CDR2 SYDVKM come from the germline V gene. V lost 5 bases to trimming and J lost 8 bases, with 16 bases between them. The CDR3 region is CASSTPLMGDEQFF. The CDR3 region has the DNA TGTGCCAGCAGTACGCCCCTCATGGGCGATGAGCAGTTCTTC.

At least ten counts were recorded for this clonotype. The chain has TRBV7-8 and TRBJ2-1, with TRBD2 matching 7 bases. Germline loops: CDR1 SGHVS, CDR2 FQNEAQ. The CDR3 has 15 residues. Germline trimming cut 5 bases from V and 2 bases from J; bases unmatched to any gene: 6. The CDR3 loop reads CASSLDAGAYNEQFF. CDR3 nucleotide sequence: TGTGCCAGCAGCCTGGATGCGGGGGCCTACAATGAGCAGTTCTTC. Drawing the rest from reference TRBV7-8 and TRBJ2-1, the complete variable domain is GAGVSQSPRYKVAKRGQDVALRCDPISGHVSLFWYQQALGQGPEFLTYFQNEAQLDKSGLPSDRFFAERPEGSVSTLKIQRTQQEDSAVYLCASSLDAGAYNEQFFGPGTRLTVL.

This clonotype has just a few counts. This chain links TRBV29-1 with TRBJ1-2; no reliable D call. Germline V gives CDR1 SQVTM, CDR2 ANQGSEA. Trimming removed 6 bases at V and 10 bases at J, with 12 bases between. The CDR3 length is 10 residues. The CDR3 DNA reads TGCAGCGTGGTCAAGGGAGTCTACACCTTC. Protein sequence: CSVVKGVYTF.

CDR3 protein: CASRGTRDQPQHF. In DNA, the CDR3 is TGTGCCAGCAGAGGCACAAGGGACCAGCCCCAGCATTTT. The V gene is TRBV6-4, the J gene TRBJ1-5, with a weak D call TRBD1 (5 bases). The CDR3 sequence is 13 residues long. Trimming took 6 bases from V and 7 from J, leaving 13 bases between them. In germline, CDR1 is MRHNA, CDR2 SNTAGT.

V gene TRBV14 combines with J gene TRBJ2-5; D is tentatively TRBD1 or TRBD2 (5 bases each). V was clipped by 0 bases and J by 5 bases, with 19 bases between them. There are 17 residues in the CDR3. The V gene's germline CDR1 is SGHDN and CDR2 FVKESK. The CDR3 loop reads CASSQDSRSAEGETQYF. CDR3 nucleotide sequence: TGTGCCAGCAGCCAAGATTCCCGGAGCGCTGAGGGGGAGACCCAGTACTTC.

V gene TRBV6-2 or TRBV6-3 combines with J gene TRBJ1-1; D remains unclear. Germline loops: CDR1 MNHEY, CDR2 SVGEGT. V lost 7 bases and J lost 4, with 10 bases in between. CDR3 length: 12 amino acids. The DNA of the CDR3 is TGTGCCAGCACCCCTGGGTTCACTGAAGCTTTCTTT. Its translation: CASTPGFTEAFF.